What follows are 13 T cell receptor beta chains derived from one specimen sequenced in a study of T cells in Graves' hyperthyroidism and ophthalmopathy. Amplification targeted TCR beta CDR3 regions from RNA transcripts. TCR CDR3 underwent first-round RT-PCR with the HTBI primer set. TCRdb itself ran the multiplex PCR reads through MiXCR, one entry per CDR3 protein. Among roughly 570,000 distinct CDR3 sequences listed, 15% to 18% were seen once. The sequencing input was blood. These receptors all stem from a woman under 40 with Graves' hyperthyroidism.

Ten or more counts support this clonotype. This chain links TRBV11-2 with TRBJ2-5, with 9 bases that match TRBD2. The length of the CDR3 is 17 residues. Germline-derived CDR1 and CDR2 are SGHAT and FQNNGV. The J segment lost 5 bases and the V segment lost 5 bases, leaving 15 bases of the junction unmatched. The CDR3 protein is CASSPSVLAGWEETQYF. The DNA for the CDR3 is TGTGCCAGCAGCCCCTCCGTTCTAGCGGGATGGGAGGAGACCCAGTACTTC.

This clonotype has just a few counts. The gene calls are TRBV15 and TRBJ1-2; D not certain. This CDR3 comprises 14 residues. The germline V gene has CDR1 LNHNV and CDR2 YYDKDF (reference sequence). Trimming left V 1 base short and J 3 bases short, with 9 bases between. CDR3 sequence (DNA): TGTGCCACCAGCAGAGTGCGCAGCGACTATGGCTACACCTTC. It is translated as CATSRVRSDYGYTF.

In its sample, this clonotype was seen once. The chain carries TRBV12-3 or TRBV12-4 and TRBJ2-4, with TRBD2 identical over 16 bases. V lost 6 bases and J lost 8; bases outside the gene matches: 7. There are 16 residues in the CDR3. The CDR3 region is CASSIGTSGRGDIQYF. The CDR3 DNA sequence: TGTGCCAGCAGCATCGGGACTAGCGGGAGGGGCGACATTCAGTACTTC.

This clonotype was detected ten times or more. The rearrangement links TRBV3-1 to TRBJ2-1; 12 positions agree with TRBD2. The V gene's germline CDR1 is LGHDT and CDR2 YNNKEL (reference sequence). This CDR3 region has 14 residues. V lost 4 bases, J lost 8 bases, and 3 bases stayed unmatched. The CDR3 bases are TGTGCCAGCAGCCTGACTAGCGGGAGCGATGAGCAGTTCTTC. Its translation is CASSLTSGSDEQFF.

This clonotype was recorded many times. V is TRBV6-2 or TRBV6-3 and J is TRBJ2-7; D not certain. There are 13 residues in the CDR3. Trimming cost V 4 bases and J 3 bases, with 10 bases left between them. The germline V gene encodes CDR1 MNHEY and CDR2 SVGEGT. The chain's CDR3 is CASSFSHIYEQYF. In nucleotides, the CDR3 is TGTGCCAGCAGTTTCTCTCATATCTACGAGCAGTACTTC.

The table lists this clonotype with many counts. V gene TRBV7-3 combines with J gene TRBJ1-1, with D possibly matching TRBD1 (5 bases). The length of the CDR3 is 13 residues. V was pared by 1 base and J by 4 bases, with 7 bases between. Germline V gives CDR1 SGHTA, CDR2 FQGTGA. The CDR3 spells CASSLNRFTEAFF. The CDR3 DNA reads TGTGCCAGCAGCTTAAACAGGTTCACTGAAGCTTTCTTT.

The table lists this clonotype with many counts. The chain recombines TRBV6-1 with TRBJ1-5; TRBD1 matches at 10 bases. Trimming took 5 bases from V and 0 from J; bases not matched to a gene: 4. CDR3 length: 16 residues. Germline V gene lookup returns CDR1 MNHNS and CDR2 SASEGT. The DNA for the CDR3 is TGTGCCAGCAGTACCGGGACAGGGGTTAGCAATCAGCCCCAGCATTTT. Translating gives CASSTGTGVSNQPQHF.

This rearrangement joins TRBV19 to TRBJ1-1; D remains ambiguous. The V gene's germline CDR1 is LNHDA and CDR2 SQIVND (reference sequence). The CDR3 consists of 13 residues. V was trimmed by 3 bases and J by 1 base, leaving 6 bases between them. The CDR3 DNA follows: TGTGCCAGTAGTATTCGGAGGAACACTGAAGCTTTCTTT. Amino acid sequence: CASSIRRNTEAFF.

The chain couples TRBV7-2 to TRBJ2-7, with D possibly matching TRBD1 (7 bases). CDR1 SGHTA and CDR2 FQGNSA come from the germline V gene. The germline V and J ends were trimmed by 4 bases and 3 bases, with 13 bases remaining between them. The CDR3 length is 14 residues. This CDR3 reads CASSSRQGLYEQYF. The CDR3 DNA reads TGTGCCAGCAGCTCCCGACAGGGACTCTACGAGCAGTACTTC.

This chain connects TRBV7-2 to TRBJ1-5; no definite D call. Germline CDR1 reads SGHTA; CDR2 reads FQGNSA. V dropped 0 bases and J dropped 0 bases, with 6 bases sitting between them. The CDR3 covers 15 residues. The CDR3 DNA reads as TGTGCCAGCAGCTTAGCACAGTATAGCAATCAGCCCCAGCATTTT. Amino acids: CASSLAQYSNQPQHF.

The chain couples TRBV7-9 to TRBJ1-6; D is uncertain. Trimming stripped 5 bases from V and 9 bases from J, with 11 bases between. This CDR3 comprises 13 residues. From germline, CDR1 is SEHNR and CDR2 FQNEAQ (reference sequence). The CDR3 nucleotides are TGTGCCAGCAGCGACCTAGAGGGTTCACCCCTCCACTTT. Encoded protein: CASSDLEGSPLHF.

Many counts were recorded for this clonotype. V gene TRBV2 combines with J gene TRBJ1-4; D may be TRBD1 (5 bases). The CDR3 has 16 amino acids. V lost 1 base and J 7 bases, leaving 16 bases between the germline ends. The germline V gene has CDR1 SNHLY and CDR2 FYNNEI. The CDR3 DNA follows: TGTGCCAGCAGTGAAGAGGGTCCAGGGTCTGGTGAAAAACTGTTTTTT. It encodes CASSEEGPGSGEKLFF.

This clonotype was observed many times. The J gene is TRBJ2-1, the V gene TRBV15; the D gene is possibly TRBD2 (5 bases). The CDR3 totals 16 residues. In germline, CDR1 is LNHNV, CDR2 YYDKDF (reference sequence). Trimming removed 1 base from V and 6 bases from J, with 16 bases in between. CDR3: CATSRGAGRGLNEQFF. DNA for the CDR3: TGTGCCACCAGCAGAGGGGCAGGTAGAGGACTCAATGAGCAGTTCTTC.